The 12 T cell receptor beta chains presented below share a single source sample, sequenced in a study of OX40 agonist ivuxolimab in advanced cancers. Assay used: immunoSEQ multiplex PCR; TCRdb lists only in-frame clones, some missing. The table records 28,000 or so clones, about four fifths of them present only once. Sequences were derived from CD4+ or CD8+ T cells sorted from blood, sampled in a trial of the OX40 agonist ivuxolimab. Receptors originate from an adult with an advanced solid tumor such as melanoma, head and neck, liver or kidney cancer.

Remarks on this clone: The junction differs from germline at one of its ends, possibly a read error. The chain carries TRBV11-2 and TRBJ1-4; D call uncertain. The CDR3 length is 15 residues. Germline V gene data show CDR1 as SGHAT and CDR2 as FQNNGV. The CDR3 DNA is TGCGCCAGCAGCCAAGATTACAGCAGTAATGAAAAACTGTTTTTT. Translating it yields CASSQDYSSNEKLFF.

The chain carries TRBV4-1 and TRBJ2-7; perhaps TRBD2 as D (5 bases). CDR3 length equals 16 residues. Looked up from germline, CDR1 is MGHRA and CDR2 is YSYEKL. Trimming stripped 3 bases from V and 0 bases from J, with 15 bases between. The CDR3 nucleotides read TGCGCCAGCAGCCATGTTGGGGAGAGGAGCTCCTACGAGCAGTACTTC. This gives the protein CASSHVGERSSYEQYF.

This chain's CDR3 is CASSQRVYEQYF. In nucleotides, the CDR3 is TGTGCCAGCAGCCAAAGGGTCTACGAGCAGTACTTC. The chain recombines TRBV5-5 with TRBJ2-7; no definite D call. Germline CDR1 and CDR2: SGHKS and YYEKEE (reference sequence). Trimming removed 4 bases at V and 3 bases at J, with 8 bases between. CDR3 length: 12 residues.

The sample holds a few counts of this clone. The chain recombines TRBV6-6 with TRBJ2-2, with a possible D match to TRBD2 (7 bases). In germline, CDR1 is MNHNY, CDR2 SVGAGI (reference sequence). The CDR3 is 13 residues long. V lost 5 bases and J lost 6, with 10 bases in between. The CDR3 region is CASSPGGAGELFF. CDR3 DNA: TGTGCCAGCAGTCCGGGGGGCGCCGGGGAGCTGTTTTTT.

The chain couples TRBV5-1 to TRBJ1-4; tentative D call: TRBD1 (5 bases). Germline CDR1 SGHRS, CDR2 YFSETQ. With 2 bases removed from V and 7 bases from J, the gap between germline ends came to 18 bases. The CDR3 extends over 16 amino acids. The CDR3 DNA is TGCGCCAGCAGCTTCGAGCCAGGGCCGGTGGGTGAAAAACTGTTTTTT. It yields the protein CASSFEPGPVGEKLFF.

This chain's CDR3 is CASSLSGVNTEAFF. In DNA, the CDR3 is TGTGCCAGCAGCCTCTCGGGGGTAAACACTGAAGCTTTCTTT. This chain links TRBV7-2 with TRBJ1-1, with D perhaps matching TRBD1 (5 bases). V lost 5 bases and J 2 bases, leaving 12 bases between the germline ends. The CDR3 spans 14 residues. The germline V gene has CDR1 SGHTA and CDR2 FQGNSA.

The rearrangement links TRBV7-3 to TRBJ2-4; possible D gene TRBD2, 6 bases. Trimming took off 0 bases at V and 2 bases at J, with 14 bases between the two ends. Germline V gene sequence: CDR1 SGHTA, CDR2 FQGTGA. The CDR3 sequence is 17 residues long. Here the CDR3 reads CASSLTGTRETKNIQYF. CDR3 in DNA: TGTGCCAGCAGCTTAACCGGGACTCGGGAGACCAAAAACATTCAGTACTTC.

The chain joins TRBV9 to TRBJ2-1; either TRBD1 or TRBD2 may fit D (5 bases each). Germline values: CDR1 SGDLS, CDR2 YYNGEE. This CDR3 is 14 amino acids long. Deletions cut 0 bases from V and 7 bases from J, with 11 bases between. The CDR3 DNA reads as TGTGCCAGCAGCGTAGTATCTGGGGGTAATGAGCAGTTCTTC. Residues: CASSVVSGGNEQFF.

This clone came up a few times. As DNA, the CDR3 is TGTGCCAGTAGTATCTTAGGTGGCGAGCAGTACTTC. This sequence encodes CASSILGGEQYF. The rearrangement uses TRBV19 and TRBJ2-7; unclear D gene. CDR3 length equals 12 residues. Germline CDR1 LNHDA, CDR2 SQIVND (reference sequence). Trimming shortened V by 3 bases and J by 6 bases, and 9 bases separated the two germline ends.

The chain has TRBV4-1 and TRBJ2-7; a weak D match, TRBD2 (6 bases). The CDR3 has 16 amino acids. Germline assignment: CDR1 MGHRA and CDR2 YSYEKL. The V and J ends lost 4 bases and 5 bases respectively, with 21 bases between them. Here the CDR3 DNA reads TGCGCCAGCAGCCCTCCACGGGAGAACTTGCCTCACGAGCAGTACTTC. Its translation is CASSPPRENLPHEQYF.

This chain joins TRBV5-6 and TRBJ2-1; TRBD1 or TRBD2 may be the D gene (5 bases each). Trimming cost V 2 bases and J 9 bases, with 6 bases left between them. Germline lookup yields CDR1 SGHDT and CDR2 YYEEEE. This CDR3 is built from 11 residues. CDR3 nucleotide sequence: TGTGCCAGCAGCTTAGGGACTGAGCAGTTCTTC. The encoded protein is CASSLGTEQFF.

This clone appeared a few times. This chain's CDR3 is CASSVKDRGSGYTF. For the CDR3, the DNA is TGTGCCAGCAGCGTAAAGGACAGGGGAAGTGGCTACACCTTC. The chain carries TRBV9 and TRBJ1-2, with TRBD1 matching over 9 bases. The length of the CDR3 is 14 residues. The V gene's germline CDR1 is SGDLS and CDR2 YYNGEE. V lost 1 base, J lost 7 bases, and 5 bases stayed unmatched.